This T cell receptor beta chain was found in a study of T cells expressing NK-cell markers. TCRdb processed the 5' RACE reads again and assigns one entry to each CDR3 protein, with no DNA. Reported are under 500,000 distinct CDR3 sequences; the ten largest clones contain about 7.1%. Germline assignment: CDR1 SGDLS and CDR2 YYNGEE. The CDR3 is made up of 17 amino acids. This receptor was taken from a woman aged 18-70 years in good health. J is TRBJ2-3 and V is TRBV9; TCRdb proposes TRBD2, but this gene call is untestable without DNA. Material: blood T cells: a sorted CD56 or NKG2C T cell subset, CD4+ or CD8+ T cells, or bulk PBMC T cells (not recorded which). CDR3: CASSVSLAGAGTDTQYF.